A single sample is the source of the 9 T cell receptor beta chains below, sequenced in a study of identical twins. A single record per CDR3 protein comes from TCRdb applying MiXCR to the 5' RACE reads. The sample contains about 660,000 distinct CDR3 sequences, approximately 9% of which appear only once. This sample was also put to use in a study of yellow fever vaccine responses in identical twins.

The specimen was PBMCs. The receptors stem from a woman aged 18-35 years in good health.

At least ten counts were recorded for this clonotype. CDR3 in amino acids: CASSLETLWDEQFF. Written as DNA, the CDR3 is TGTGCCAGCAGCTTAGAGACTCTGTGGGATGAGCAGTTCTTC. The chain links TRBV7-9 to TRBJ2-1; the D is unclear. CDR3 size: 14 residues. Germline lookup yields CDR1 SEHNR and CDR2 FQNEAQ (reference sequence). Deletions cut 1 base from V and 8 bases from J, with 12 bases between.

This clonotype was recorded many times. The rearrangement links TRBV5-1 to TRBJ2-1; 10 nucleotides line up with TRBD2. The ends lost 2 bases at V and 4 bases at J; junction bases unmatched: 3. Germline loops: CDR1 SGHRS, CDR2 YFSETQ. The CDR3 spans 15 residues. The CDR3 spells CASSFPSGGYNEQFF. The CDR3 DNA sequence: TGCGCCAGCAGCTTTCCTAGCGGGGGTTACAATGAGCAGTTCTTC.

This clonotype has at least ten counts. The chain combines TRBV20-1 with TRBJ1-1; weak D call: TRBD1 (6 bases). The ends were cut back, 1 base at V and 0 bases at J, with 9 bases in the middle. Germline assignment: CDR1 DFQATT and CDR2 SNEGSKA (reference sequence). The CDR3 is made up of 14 amino acids. The CDR3 region is CSARVSGVNTEAFF. The DNA of the CDR3 is TGCAGTGCTAGAGTTTCAGGGGTGAACACTGAAGCTTTCTTT.

This clonotype was counted between two and nine times. The CDR3 reads CASSLRAGDSYEQYF. CDR3 sequence (DNA): TGTGCCAGCAGCTTACGGGCCGGGGACTCCTACGAGCAGTACTTC. V gene TRBV7-6 combines with J gene TRBJ2-7, with a weak D call TRBD2 (5 bases). CDR1 is SGHVS, CDR2 FNYEAQ, per germline. Trimming stripped 2 bases from V and 0 bases from J, with 11 bases between. This CDR3 has 15 residues.

The J gene is TRBJ1-5, the V gene TRBV5-1, with D possibly matching TRBD1 (5 bases). The V end lost 0 bases, the J end lost 9 bases, and 13 bases lay between the germline ends. The germline V gene has CDR1 SGHRS and CDR2 YFSETQ. The CDR3 totals 14 residues. The CDR3 DNA reads TGCGCCAGCAGCTTGGAGGGGCCGATGGGGCCCCAGCATTTT. Its protein is CASSLEGPMGPQHF.

This clonotype was recorded many times. The chain carries TRBV9 and TRBJ1-6, with D perhaps matching TRBD1 (6 bases). The length of the CDR3 is 16 residues. Per the germline V gene, CDR1 is SGDLS and CDR2 is YYNGEE. Trimming removed 4 bases from V and 2 bases from J, with 13 bases in between. The CDR3 loop is CASSTRQDPYNSPLHF. DNA of the CDR3: TGTGCCAGCAGCACCCGACAGGACCCCTATAATTCACCCCTCCACTTT.

At least ten counts were recorded for this clonotype. The rearrangement links TRBV7-9 to TRBJ1-1; D gene unclear. Germline-derived CDR1 and CDR2 are SEHNR and FQNEAQ (reference sequence). The V end lost 1 base, the J end lost 3 bases, and 3 bases lay between the germline ends. The length of the CDR3 is 12 residues. In nucleotides, the CDR3 is TGTGCCAGCAGCTTAGAGGACACTGAAGCTTTCTTT. It codes for CASSLEDTEAFF.

In this sample, this clonotype turned up many times. This sequence joins TRBV12-3 or TRBV12-4 and TRBJ2-1; TRBD2 aligns across 8 bases. This CDR3 comprises 15 residues. V shed 6 bases and J 3 bases; nucleotides not matched to a gene: 7. The CDR3: CASSRLALIYNEQFF. CDR3 nucleotide sequence: TGTGCCAGCAGCAGACTAGCGCTAATCTACAATGAGCAGTTCTTC.

Many counts were recorded for this clonotype. The genes are TRBV15 and TRBJ2-7; no reliable D call. Trimming left V 4 bases short and J 2 bases short, with 12 bases between. The CDR3 totals 14 residues. Germline assignment: CDR1 LNHNV and CDR2 YYDKDF (reference sequence). In DNA form, the CDR3 reads TGTGCCACCAGCACTAGGACGGAAACCTACGAGCAGTACTTC. It yields the protein CATSTRTETYEQYF.